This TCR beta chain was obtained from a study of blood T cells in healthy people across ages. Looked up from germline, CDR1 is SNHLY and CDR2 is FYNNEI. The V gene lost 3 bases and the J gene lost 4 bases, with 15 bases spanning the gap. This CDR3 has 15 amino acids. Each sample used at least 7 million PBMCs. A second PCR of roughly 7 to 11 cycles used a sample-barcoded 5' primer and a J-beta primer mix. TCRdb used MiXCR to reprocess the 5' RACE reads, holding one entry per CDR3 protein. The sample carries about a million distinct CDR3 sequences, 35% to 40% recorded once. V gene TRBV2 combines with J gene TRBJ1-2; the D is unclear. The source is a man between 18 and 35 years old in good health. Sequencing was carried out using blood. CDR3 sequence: CASSEEMLTPYGYTF. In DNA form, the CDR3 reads TGTGCCAGCAGTGAGGAAATGCTTACACCCTATGGCTACACCTTC.